This entry lists 2 T cell receptor beta chains sequenced from one sample in a study of blood T cells in healthy people across ages. A sample-barcoded 5' primer and a J-beta primer mix were used in a second PCR of about 7 to 12 cycles. TCRdb reanalysed the 5' RACE reads using MiXCR and keeps one entry per CDR3 protein. The sample includes 650,000 to 900,000 distinct CDR3 sequences, roughly 60% of them seen just once. Sample: blood. The receptors derive from a man aged 25 to 45 in good health.

The chain recombines TRBV7-2 with TRBJ2-3; D not certain. Germline loops: CDR1 SGHTA, CDR2 FQGNSA. The CDR3 contains 15 residues. The ends were cut back, 1 base at V and 6 bases at J, with 14 bases in the middle. CDR3 bases: TGTGCCAGCAGCTTAGTTGTGTCGGATGCTGATACGCAGTATTTT. It translates to CASSLVVSDADTQYF.

In this sample, this clonotype turned up a few times. This rearrangement joins TRBV10-3 to TRBJ1-6; D may be TRBD1 (5 bases). Germline V lookup: CDR1 ENHRY, CDR2 SYGVKD. This CDR3 has 13 amino acids. Trimming left V 10 bases short and J 6 bases short, with 13 bases between. The CDR3 spells CATDQGANSPLHF. In DNA, the CDR3 is TGTGCCACCGATCAGGGAGCTAATTCACCCCTCCACTTT.